Listed here are 25 T cell receptor beta chains from one sample, sequenced in a study of shared clonotypes between healthy human individuals. Using immunoSEQ multiplex PCR, the repertoire was profiled, and TCRdb retains in-frame clones only, with some absent. The table lists 470,000 or so clones, approximately 82% of them singletons. The sample comprised PBMCs. The receptors here all came from a woman between 40 and 55 years old in good health. Some clones in this sample may be carry-over from other donors' samples.

This rearrangement joins TRBV7-2 to TRBJ1-1; perhaps TRBD1 as D (6 bases). The length of the CDR3 is 16 residues. Trimming pared 4 bases from V and 3 bases from J, leaving 18 bases between. Germline CDR1 reads SGHTA; CDR2 reads FQGNSA. CDR3 in DNA: TGTGCCAGCAGCTCCTCAACCGGGGGCGCTTACACTGAAGCTTTCTTT. This gives the protein CASSSSTGGAYTEAFF.

The gene calls are TRBV9 and TRBJ1-2; 7 positions agree with TRBD1. The germline gives CDR1 SGDLS, CDR2 YYNGEE. The CDR3 extends over 13 amino acids. V shed 4 bases and J 7 bases; nucleotides not matched to a gene: 7. The CDR3 DNA is TGTGCCAGCAGCACCCAGGGGGGTGTTGGCTACACCTTC. The encoded protein is CASSTQGGVGYTF.

This clone was found a few times. The rearrangement joins TRBV30 to TRBJ2-5, with D tentatively TRBD1 (6 bases). The CDR3 covers 12 residues. The V gene lost 5 bases and the J gene lost 5 bases, with 12 bases spanning the gap. CDR1 GTSNPN and CDR2 SVGIG come from the germline V gene (reference sequence). The CDR3 here is CAWETGSETQYF. The CDR3 DNA reads TGTGCCTGGGAAACAGGGTCTGAGACCCAGTACTTC.

The gene calls are TRBV6-9 and TRBJ1-6, with D uncertain. This CDR3 is built from 16 residues. The germline V gene has CDR1 MNHGY and CDR2 SVAAGI. Trimming took 0 bases from V and 7 from J, leaving 13 bases between them. The chain's CDR3 is CASSYSYRPLNSPLHF. The CDR3 DNA is TGTGCCAGCAGTTATTCGTATCGGCCGTTGAATTCACCCCTCCACTTT.

The chain couples TRBV15 to TRBJ2-7, with D possibly being TRBD1 or TRBD2 (5 bases each). V was cut by 4 bases and J by 5 bases, with 6 bases left in between. Germline V gene sequence: CDR1 LNHNV, CDR2 YYDKDF (reference sequence). There are 11 residues in the CDR3. CDR3 DNA sequence: TGTGCCACCAGCATGGGACACGAGCAGTACTTC. Protein: CATSMGHEQYF.

The rearrangement uses TRBV5-1 and TRBJ1-2, with 8 bases identical to TRBD1. The CDR3 is made up of 15 amino acids. CDR1 is SGHRS and CDR2 is YFSETQ in the germline V gene. The V and J ends lost 5 bases and 3 bases, in that order; junction bases with no gene match: 9. The CDR3 nucleotides are TGCGCCAGCAGAGGGTCCCAGGGGGCACACTATGGCTACACCTTC. This encodes CASRGSQGAHYGYTF.

The chain combines TRBV10-3 with TRBJ1-1; 7 bases fit TRBD1. The CDR3 covers 19 residues. Germline V gene sequence: CDR1 ENHRY, CDR2 SYGVKD. The junction had 13 bases not matched to a gene; V was cut back by 0 bases and J by 0 bases. The CDR3 sequence: CAISESLVLVGTVNTEAFF. In DNA form, the CDR3 reads TGTGCCATCAGTGAGTCACTAGTATTAGTAGGGACAGTGAACACTGAAGCTTTCTTT.

The rearrangement uses TRBV11-2 and TRBJ2-5; D might be TRBD2 (5 bases). The closer fit of TRBJ2-7 to the DNA end suggests the J call may be wrong. The CDR3 totals 16 residues. Germline V CDR1 and CDR2: SGHAT, FQNNGV. CDR3 loop: CASSSYPRGATYEQYF. The CDR3 DNA follows: TGTGCCAGCAGCTCCTATCCACGGGGTGCAACCTACGAGCAGTACTTC.

This chain joins TRBV7-8 and TRBJ1-5; 7 nucleotides line up with TRBD1. CDR3 length: 14 amino acids. V lost 5 bases and J lost 4; bases outside the gene matches: 5. Germline loops: CDR1 SGHVS, CDR2 FQNEAQ. The DNA of the CDR3 is TGTGCCAGCAGCCAGAGCAGGGGGAATCAGCCCCAGCATTTT. Translated: CASSQSRGNQPQHF.

This sequence joins TRBV29-1 and TRBJ2-2; maybe TRBD2 (6 bases). The CDR3 totals 12 residues. The ends were cut back, 4 bases at V and 7 bases at J, with 10 bases in the middle. Per the germline V gene, CDR1 is SQVTM and CDR2 is ANQGSEA. The CDR3 nucleotides read TGCAGCGTTGGGAGGGTTGTCGGGGAGCTGTTTTTT. Protein: CSVGRVVGELFF.

This rearrangement joins TRBV2 to TRBJ2-2; TRBD2 matches at 14 bases. CDR3 size: 15 residues. Germline values: CDR1 SNHLY, CDR2 FYNNEI. J gave up 4 bases and V 8 bases, and 3 bases lay outside the gene matches. In DNA form, the CDR3 reads TGTGCCAGCGGGACTAGCGGGAGCCGCACCGGGGAGCTGTTTTTT. The encoded protein is CASGTSGSRTGELFF.

CDR3 region: CASSLQDRALSYEQYF. The CDR3 nucleotides are TGTGCCAGCAGCTTGCAGGACAGGGCTCTCTCCTACGAGCAGTACTTC. V usage is TRBV5-6 and J usage is TRBJ2-7; 8 positions match TRBD1. The J segment lost 0 bases and the V segment lost 1 base, leaving 6 bases of the junction unmatched. The CDR3 length is 16 residues. The germline V gene has CDR1 SGHDT and CDR2 YYEEEE.

This chain uses TRBV7-9 with TRBJ2-7; perhaps D is TRBD1 or TRBD2 (5 bases each). Deletions cut 5 bases from V and 0 bases from J, with 20 bases between. Germline values: CDR1 SEHNR, CDR2 FQNEAQ (reference sequence). This CDR3 is 17 amino acids long. DNA for the CDR3: TGTGCCAGCAGCACACTATATGTGGGGGAGACCTCCTACGAGCAGTACTTC. Encoded protein: CASSTLYVGETSYEQYF.

This clone was seen a handful of times. V is TRBV6-1 and J is TRBJ2-7; 7 bases agree with TRBD2. The CDR3 is 14 amino acids. Germline V gives CDR1 MNHNS, CDR2 SASEGT. Trimming took 7 bases from V and 3 from J; bases not matched to a gene: 9. The CDR3 DNA reads as TGTGCCAGCATGCCTGGGACTACTATCTACGAGCAGTACTTC. As protein: CASMPGTTIYEQYF.

This clone was found a few times. The chain uses TRBV7-2 and TRBJ2-1; 11 bases agree with TRBD2. Germline V CDR1 and CDR2: SGHTA, FQGNSA. With V trimmed by 0 bases and J by 9 bases, 4 bases remained unmatched. The CDR3 has 15 residues. CDR3 bases: TGTGCCAGCAGCTTAGCTAGCGGGAGGGTTGGTGAGCAGTTCTTC. Translating gives CASSLASGRVGEQFF.

The DNA for the CDR3 is TGCGCCAGCAGCTTGGCGGGGACAAGAAATGAAAAACTGTTTTTT. Translation: CASSLAGTRNEKLFF. V is TRBV5-1 and J is TRBJ1-4, with D possibly matching TRBD1 (6 bases). CDR3 length equals 15 residues. In germline, CDR1 is SGHRS, CDR2 YFSETQ. V was cut by 0 bases and J by 5 bases, with 11 bases left in between.

The CDR3 bases are TGTGCCAGCAGCTATGGGACAGGGTCGAACACCGGGGAGCTGTTTTTT. The encoded protein is CASSYGTGSNTGELFF. The V call is TRBV11-2, the J call TRBJ2-2; the match to TRBD1 covers 9 bases. The trim removed 4 bases at V and 0 bases at J, leaving 3 bases unmatched. Looked up from germline, CDR1 is SGHAT and CDR2 is FQNNGV. This CDR3 has 16 amino acids.

The sample holds one count of this clone. In DNA form, the CDR3 reads TGTGCCAGCAGCTTGGAGATTGGGGCTGGGGTCAATGAGCAGTTCTTC. Protein product: CASSLEIGAGVNEQFF. The chain links TRBV5-8 to TRBJ2-1; D is perhaps TRBD1 (5 bases). Germline CDR1 SGHTS, CDR2 YDEGEE. V lost 0 bases to trimming and J lost 6 bases, with 16 bases between them. This CDR3 region has 16 residues.

The rearrangement uses TRBV19 and TRBJ2-7, with 7 bases identical to TRBD1. With 6 bases clipped from V and 2 bases from J, the junction kept 7 bases outside the gene matches. Germline V gene sequence: CDR1 LNHDA, CDR2 SQIVND (reference sequence). The CDR3 consists of 14 residues. The CDR3 coding sequence is TGTGCCAGTAGCCCGAGGGACAGAGCCTACGAGCAGTACTTC. Protein: CASSPRDRAYEQYF.

V usage is TRBV2 and J usage is TRBJ1-2; TRBD1 matches 7 bases. After removal of 4 bases from V and 5 bases from J, the junction contained 7 bases not matched to a gene. The CDR3 spans 14 residues. Germline-derived CDR1 and CDR2 are SNHLY and FYNNEI. CDR3 region: CASSVDRLTYGYTF. CDR3 nucleotide sequence: TGTGCCAGCAGTGTGGACAGGCTGACATATGGCTACACCTTC.

This clone was counted a few times. This sequence joins TRBV9 and TRBJ2-7; D remains ambiguous. From germline, CDR1 is SGDLS and CDR2 YYNGEE. Trimming pared 1 base from V and 2 bases from J, leaving 1 base between. The CDR3 is 11 amino acids. CDR3 sequence: CASSVTYEQYF. CDR3 DNA sequence: TGTGCCAGCAGCGTAACCTACGAGCAGTACTTC. The variable domain in full, completed from reference TRBV9 and TRBJ2-7, reads DSGVTQTPKHLITATGQRVTLRCSPRSGDLSVYWYQQSLDQGLQFLIQYYNGEERAKGNILERFSAQQFPDLHSELNLSSLELGDSALYFCASSVTYEQYFGPGTRLTVT.

This clone was seen a few times. The V gene is TRBV2, the J gene TRBJ1-2, with TRBD1 as a possible D gene (5 bases). This CDR3 region has 11 residues. V was shortened by 5 bases and J by 8 bases, with 9 bases between the two germline ends. In germline, CDR1 is SNHLY, CDR2 FYNNEI. The CDR3 DNA reads TGTGCCAGCAGTACCAGGGTGGGCTACACCTTC. Protein product: CASSTRVGYTF.

This chain links TRBV18 with TRBJ1-1; the match to TRBD1 covers 11 bases. The junction had 2 bases not matched to a gene; V was cut back by 2 bases and J by 3 bases. The CDR3 totals 15 residues. Per the germline V gene, CDR1 is KGHSH and CDR2 is LQKENI. CDR3 loop: CASSPGGQGDTEAFF. The CDR3 DNA follows: TGTGCCAGCTCACCAGGGGGACAGGGGGACACTGAAGCTTTCTTT.

J is TRBJ2-7 and V is TRBV4-2; D gene ambiguous. This CDR3 is built from 14 residues. V lost 0 bases, J lost 3 bases, and 9 bases lay in between. Looked up from germline, CDR1 is LGHNA and CDR2 is YNFKEQ. CDR3 DNA sequence: TGTGCCAGCAGCCAAGATTTGCAGGACTACGAGCAGTACTTC. Its protein is CASSQDLQDYEQYF.

V gene TRBV28 combines with J gene TRBJ2-7; TRBD1 aligns across 7 bases. V dropped 2 bases and J dropped 4; count of bases not matched to a gene: 11. This CDR3 contains 16 residues. CDR1 is MDHEN and CDR2 is SYDVKM in the germline V gene. CDR3 sequence: CASSLPQGWSNYEQYF. The CDR3 DNA reads TGTGCCAGCAGTTTACCACAGGGGTGGTCGAATTACGAGCAGTACTTC.